The 14 T cell receptor beta chains in this list originate from one sample, sequenced in a study of blood T cell repertoires in COVID-19. The data were produced by immunoSEQ multiplex PCR, yet TCRdb's version contains in-frame clones alone and is incomplete. The sample carries roughly 190,000 clones, about 86% recorded once. The specimen was peripheral blood. The receptors come from a man aged 18 to 29 with active or convalescent COVID-19.

CDR3 sequence (DNA): TGTGCCAGCAGTGCGCGGACAGGGGATCAGCCCCAGCATTTT. This gives the protein CASSARTGDQPQHF. V and J are TRBV2 and TRBJ1-5; 9 bases match TRBD1. The germline V gene encodes CDR1 SNHLY and CDR2 FYNNEI. The CDR3 covers 14 residues. V shed 4 bases, J shed 5 bases, and the junction held 3 bases outside the gene matches.

The gene calls are TRBV9 and TRBJ2-2, with D maybe TRBD2 (5 bases). Germline V gene data show CDR1 as SGDLS and CDR2 as YYNGEE. The V end was cut by 4 bases, the J end by 4 bases, with 14 bases between. This CDR3 is 15 amino acids long. The CDR3 nucleotides are TGTGCCAGCAGCAAATTAACTAGTGGCACCGGGGAGCTGTTTTTT. The encoded protein is CASSKLTSGTGELFF.

J is TRBJ2-2 and V is TRBV4-2; 10 bases align to TRBD2. This CDR3 has 17 residues. Germline V gene sequence: CDR1 LGHNA, CDR2 YNFKEQ. The CDR3 sequence: CAPAHTSGDTNTGELFF. CDR3 sequence (DNA): TGTGCTCCAGCACATACTAGCGGGGACACTAACACCGGGGAGCTGTTTTTT.

This clone was picked up one time. CDR3: CASSEGGVLAGGPNEQFF. The CDR3 DNA follows: TGTGCCAGCAGTGAAGGGGGGGTACTAGCGGGAGGGCCGAATGAGCAGTTCTTC. The rearrangement joins TRBV6-1 to TRBJ2-1, with TRBD2 matching 13 bases. CDR3 length: 18 amino acids. The V gene end was trimmed by 1 base and the J gene end by 7 bases; junction bases not matched to a gene: 10. In germline, CDR1 is MNHNS, CDR2 SASEGT.

The rearrangement uses TRBV28 and TRBJ1-5; no clear D. Looked up from germline, CDR1 is MDHEN and CDR2 is SYDVKM. CDR3 size: 12 residues. V lost 5 bases and J 6 bases, leaving 8 bases between the germline ends. The CDR3 region has the DNA TGTGCCAGCAGTCCCCTAATTCAGCCCCAGCATTTT. Protein product: CASSPLIQPQHF. The entire variable domain, with the rest obtained from reference TRBV28 and TRBJ1-5, is as follows: DVKVTQSSRYLVKRTGEKVFLECVQDMDHENMFWYRQDPGLGLRLIYFSYDVKMKEKGDIPEGYSVSREKKERFSLILESASTNQTSMYLCASSPLIQPQHFGDGTRLSIL.

The rearrangement uses TRBV28 and TRBJ1-1; 8 nucleotides align to TRBD1. V lost 6 bases, J lost 4 bases, and 13 bases stayed unmatched. The CDR3 has 16 residues. The germline CDR1 and CDR2 sequences are MDHEN and SYDVKM. This CDR3 reads CASSSTLTGGGTEAFF. DNA of the CDR3: TGTGCCAGCAGCTCTACCCTTACAGGGGGAGGCACTGAAGCTTTCTTT.

The gene calls are TRBV6-6 and TRBJ1-1, with unresolved D. Trimming cost V 6 bases and J 10 bases, with 15 bases left between them. Germline CDR1 is MNHNY and CDR2 is SVGAGI (reference sequence). This CDR3 has 12 amino acids. CDR3 sequence reads: CASSPYRDRAFF. The CDR3 DNA reads as TGTGCCAGCAGCCCTTACAGAGATCGAGCTTTCTTT.

This clone was detected only a few times. The chain carries TRBV18 and TRBJ1-4; 7 nucleotides line up with TRBD1. This CDR3 spans 15 amino acids. Germline lookup yields CDR1 KGHSH and CDR2 LQKENI. V dropped 3 bases and J dropped 0; count of bases not matched to a gene: 1. The DNA of the CDR3 is TGTGCCAGCTCACCTGACAGGGCAACTAATGAAAAACTGTTTTTT. It is translated as CASSPDRATNEKLFF.

This clone has a single count. DNA for the CDR3: TGTGCCAGCAGCTTAGAACTGTTTGGGGGGTTAAACACCATATATTTT. This translates into CASSLELFGGLNTIYF. This chain connects TRBV11-2 to TRBJ1-3; D perhaps matches TRBD1 (5 bases). Trimming left V 0 bases short and J 6 bases short, with 15 bases between. Germline-derived CDR1 and CDR2 are SGHAT and FQNNGV. CDR3 size: 16 residues.

This chain links TRBV6-2 or TRBV6-3 with TRBJ2-3; 7 bases match TRBD2. Looked up from germline, CDR1 is MNHEY and CDR2 is SVGEGT. The V and J ends lost 2 bases and 9 bases, in that order; junction bases with no gene match: 2. CDR3 length: 12 residues. CDR3 in amino acids: CASSYGRETQYF. The CDR3 bases are TGTGCCAGCAGTTACGGGAGGGAGACGCAGTATTTT.

The genes are TRBV5-1 and TRBJ2-5, with D hard to call. This CDR3 is 14 amino acids long. Germline CDR1 is SGHRS and CDR2 is YFSETQ. With 3 bases removed from V and 3 bases from J, the gap between germline ends came to 12 bases. The CDR3 bases are TGCGCCAGCAGCTATAACACACCAGAAGAGACCCAGTACTTC. Protein: CASSYNTPEETQYF.

This clone turned up a few times. V gene TRBV7-9 combines with J gene TRBJ2-1, with D possibly matching TRBD2 (6 bases). The CDR3 has 16 amino acids. V dropped 1 base and J dropped 8 bases, with 18 bases sitting between them. CDR1 is SEHNR and CDR2 is FQNEAQ in the germline V gene (reference sequence). For the CDR3, the DNA is TGTGCCAGCAGCTTAGGAGTGGGACTCAACGAGGATGAGCAGTTCTTC. The encoded protein is CASSLGVGLNEDEQFF.

The chain carries TRBV5-6 and TRBJ1-5; 9 bases are shared with TRBD1. The V and J ends lost 6 bases and 7 bases, in that order; junction bases with no gene match: 5. CDR3 length: 13 amino acids. Germline V gene lookup returns CDR1 SGHDT and CDR2 YYEEEE. CDR3 bases: TGTGCCAGCACCCGACAGGGGGGACAGCCCCAGCATTTT. This encodes CASTRQGGQPQHF.

The rearrangement joins TRBV19 to TRBJ2-7; tentative D call: TRBD2 (6 bases). V gave up 0 bases and J gave up 4 bases, with 13 bases separating them. This CDR3 spans 15 amino acids. Germline V gene lookup returns CDR1 LNHDA and CDR2 SQIVND (reference sequence). Here the CDR3 reads CASSIEGSGRYEQYF. As DNA, the CDR3 is TGTGCCAGTAGTATAGAAGGAAGCGGGCGTTACGAGCAGTACTTC.